Each of the 19 T cell receptor beta chains below was sequenced from the same sample in a study of T cells in Graves' hyperthyroidism and ophthalmopathy. Amplification yielded TCR beta CDR3 regions, with RNA transcripts as the source. HTBI primers were the set used in a first-round RT-PCR of the TCR CDR3. TCRdb analysed the multiplex PCR reads with MiXCR anew, one entry per CDR3 protein. The profile covers around 800,000 distinct CDR3 sequences, with 38% appearing a single time and 8% to 9% taken by the ten largest. Sample: blood. Every receptor here comes from a man between 18 and 29 years old with Graves' hyperthyroidism.

This clonotype was seen more than once but under ten times. The chain employs TRBV4-3 and TRBJ2-7; the match to TRBD1 covers 8 bases. This CDR3 has 13 amino acids. Germline V gene sequence: CDR1 LGHNA, CDR2 YSLEER. After removal of 4 bases from V and 5 bases from J, the junction contained 4 bases not matched to a gene. CDR3 coding DNA: TGCGCCAGCAGCCCCGGACAGGGCCACGAGCAGTACTTC. Amino acid sequence: CASSPGQGHEQYF.

The chain recombines TRBV10-3 with TRBJ1-2, with a tentative D call TRBD1 (5 bases). Trimming took off 6 bases at V and 8 bases at J, with 13 bases between the two ends. Germline V gene data show CDR1 as ENHRY and CDR2 as SYGVKD. The CDR3 has 12 amino acids. Written as DNA, the CDR3 is TGTGCCATCAGCAGGGTTCGGGGGGGCTACACCTTC. This codes for CAISRVRGGYTF.

In its sample, this clonotype was seen many times. The J gene is TRBJ2-6, the V gene TRBV10-3; 7 nucleotides line up with TRBD1. Per germline, CDR1 ENHRY and CDR2 SYGVKD. J was trimmed by 0 bases and V by 10 bases; bases with no gene match: 12. This CDR3 is built from 17 residues. The CDR3 is CASRTGTVSSGANVLTF. CDR3 DNA sequence: TGTGCCAGCCGAACCGGGACAGTCAGCTCTGGGGCCAACGTCCTGACTTTC.

The rearrangement uses TRBV15 and TRBJ1-6; possible D gene TRBD1, 6 bases. CDR1 and CDR2 (germline): LNHNV, YYDKDF (reference sequence). Trimming took off 0 bases at V and 10 bases at J, with 16 bases between the two ends. The CDR3 is 16 residues long. The CDR3 spells CATSRDKGTFGSPLHF. DNA of the CDR3: TGTGCCACCAGCAGAGATAAAGGGACATTTGGCTCACCCCTCCACTTT.

Concerning this clonotype: Sequence at one end of the junction differs from germline and may be a read error. V is TRBV29-1 and J is TRBJ2-6, with D unresolved. The CDR3 has 13 amino acids. Per germline, CDR1 SQVTM and CDR2 ANQGSEA. The CDR3 spells CSVGHLARNTEAF. CDR3 nucleotide sequence: TGCAGCGTTGGCCACCTTGCCAGAAACACTGAAGCTTTC.

CDR3: CASSTTAFMNTEAFF. The CDR3 DNA follows: TGTGCCAGTAGTACTACAGCGTTTATGAACACTGAAGCTTTCTTT. This chain connects TRBV19 to TRBJ1-1; D gene uncertain. The CDR3 has 15 residues. V shed 4 bases and J shed 0 bases, with 12 bases lying between them. Germline loops: CDR1 LNHDA, CDR2 SQIVND (reference sequence).

This clonotype was recorded a few times. V and J are TRBV29-1 and TRBJ1-2; the D gene is possibly TRBD1 (5 bases). Germline V gene sequence: CDR1 SQVTM, CDR2 ANQGSEA. The CDR3 runs 12 residues. V gave up 4 bases and J gave up 6 bases, with 12 bases separating them. The CDR3 protein is CSVAREGDGYTF. Written as DNA, the CDR3 is TGCAGCGTTGCCAGGGAAGGGGATGGCTACACCTTC.

This chain uses TRBV20-1 with TRBJ1-1; no clear D gene. Per germline, CDR1 DFQATT and CDR2 SNEGSKA (reference sequence). The CDR3 spans 15 residues. V was cut by 3 bases and J by 1 base, with 15 bases left in between. CDR3 nucleotides: TGCAGTGCTAGCCCCCCTCGACAACGGAACACTGAAGCTTTCTTT. Its translation is CSASPPRQRNTEAFF.

The V gene is TRBV10-2, the J gene TRBJ1-2; no clear D gene. Germline CDR1 is WSHSY and CDR2 is SAAADI. The CDR3 loop spans 14 amino acids. Trimming left V 8 bases short and J 5 bases short, with 18 bases between. As DNA, the CDR3 is TGCGCCAGCCAAGGCGGACGGCCCCGATATGGCTACACCTTC. Its protein is CASQGGRPRYGYTF.

The chain is built from TRBV9 and TRBJ1-2, with TRBD1 matching 7 bases. Germline CDR1 is SGDLS and CDR2 is YYNGEE. This CDR3 has 17 amino acids. Trimming took 4 bases from V and 4 from J; bases not matched to a gene: 16. CDR3 nucleotides: TGTGCCAGCAGCCAAGCCGGGATGAGGGACAGCACCTATGGCTACACCTTC. This codes for CASSQAGMRDSTYGYTF.

The chain is built from TRBV11-2 and TRBJ1-3; D possibly corresponds to TRBD1 (5 bases). Trimming stripped 3 bases from V and 9 bases from J, with 21 bases between. CDR1 SGHAT and CDR2 FQNNGV come from the germline V gene. The CDR3 has 16 residues. CDR3 protein: CASSFPTGTPGGTIYF. Here the CDR3 DNA reads TGTGCCAGCAGCTTCCCCACCGGGACCCCCGGAGGCACCATATATTTT.

The rearrangement uses TRBV5-1 and TRBJ2-7; possibly TRBD1 for D (5 bases). CDR1 is SGHRS and CDR2 is YFSETQ in the germline V gene. This CDR3 is built from 15 residues. Deletions cut 4 bases from V and 3 bases from J, with 17 bases between. The CDR3 nucleotides are TGCGCCAGCAGCCCCTACCAGGGTAAGAGCTACGAGCAGTACTTC. Protein product: CASSPYQGKSYEQYF.

Comments on this clonotype: A much larger clone differs by one base, so this may be a read error. The chain has TRBV7-2 and TRBJ1-6, with 7 bases aligning to TRBD1. CDR1 SGHTA and CDR2 FQGNSA come from the germline V gene. This CDR3 is 16 amino acids long. This CDR3 reads CAGSLRGGGLNSPLHF. CDR3 DNA: TGTGCCGGCAGCTTAAGAGGAGGGGGCTTGAATTCACCCCTCCACTTT.

In its sample, this clonotype was seen many times. The chain joins TRBV29-1 to TRBJ1-1; D gene unclear. The length of the CDR3 is 11 residues. CDR1 is SQVTM, CDR2 ANQGSEA, per germline. V was pared by 7 bases and J by 3 bases, with 9 bases between. CDR3 DNA: TGCAGCGGTGAGGAGGACACTGAAGCTTTCTTT. It is translated as CSGEEDTEAFF.

Notes on this clonotype: One junction end does not reproduce the germline sequence, and a read error may be involved. This chain connects TRBV7-9 to TRBJ2-7; TRBD1 aligns across 9 bases. CDR3 length: 14 residues. Germline CDR1 reads SEHNR; CDR2 reads FQNEAQ (reference sequence). The DNA for the CDR3 is TGCGCCAGCAGCCGGACAGGGGACATCTACGAGCAGTACTTC. It specifies CASSRTGDIYEQYF.

The rearrangement links TRBV20-1 to TRBJ1-1, with no clear D. V was clipped by 3 bases and J by 5 bases, with 10 bases between them. Germline V gene lookup returns CDR1 DFQATT and CDR2 SNEGSKA (reference sequence). This CDR3 region has 12 residues. The CDR3 nucleotides read TGCAGTGCTAGGGTGGCGGGTACTGAAGCTTTCTTT. Amino acids: CSARVAGTEAFF.

This clonotype was observed a handful of times. The V and J genes are TRBV12-3 or TRBV12-4 and TRBJ2-7; no firm D call. Trimming left V 5 bases short and J 6 bases short, with 17 bases between. The CDR3 contains 14 residues. Written as DNA, the CDR3 is TGTGCCAGCAGTCCCAGCGCTCCTGGGTTCGAGCAGTACTTC. Its protein product is CASSPSAPGFEQYF.

The chain recombines TRBV4-1 with TRBJ2-7, with D hard to call. The CDR3 is made up of 13 amino acids. CDR1 MGHRA and CDR2 YSYEKL come from the germline V gene. V was pared by 0 bases and J by 6 bases, with 9 bases between. DNA of the CDR3: TGCGCCAGCAGCCAAGAGGTACCGGCCGAGCAGTACTTC. Residues: CASSQEVPAEQYF.

This clonotype has only a few counts. The J gene is TRBJ1-6, the V gene TRBV5-1; maybe TRBD1 (5 bases). The CDR3 sequence is 16 residues long. Trimming removed 3 bases from V and 7 bases from J, with 17 bases in between. In germline, CDR1 is SGHRS, CDR2 YFSETQ. CDR3 sequence (DNA): TGCGCCAGCAGCTACGGTATCCAGGGTGGGAATTCACCCCTCCACTTT. Amino acid sequence: CASSYGIQGGNSPLHF.